The 18 T cell receptor beta chains below come from one sample, sequenced in a study of response to subunit inactivated influenza vaccine. TCRdb recomputed calls from the RT-PCR reads with MiXCR, one row per CDR3 protein. Among 200,000 to 300,000 distinct CDR3 sequences listed, about 12% were seen once. Sample: non-naive T cells sorted from PBMCs, taken roughly 15 days before vaccination. Source of these receptors: a man aged 45-65 years who received an inactivated influenza vaccine.

This clonotype was found many times. CDR3 region: CASSIPGWNSPLHF. The CDR3 DNA sequence: TGTGCCAGCAGCATCCCTGGGTGGAATTCACCCCTCCACTTT. The chain is built from TRBV7-2 and TRBJ1-6; D not certain. The length of the CDR3 is 14 residues. The V end lost 5 bases, the J end lost 7 bases, and 12 bases lay between the germline ends. Germline-derived CDR1 and CDR2 are SGHTA and FQGNSA.

This clonotype was observed a handful of times. DNA of the CDR3: TGTGCCAGCTCACCAACCCAGGGGCTAGCGGGTGGTAGCTCCTACAATGAGCAGTTCTTC. It encodes CASSPTQGLAGGSSYNEQFF. The chain uses TRBV18 and TRBJ2-1, with 8 bases identical to TRBD2. Per germline, CDR1 KGHSH and CDR2 LQKENI. The CDR3 loop spans 20 amino acids. The V segment lost 2 bases and the J segment 0 bases; nucleotides outside the gene matches: 15.

This clonotype came up a few times. The chain uses TRBV28 and TRBJ1-3; D is possibly TRBD1 (5 bases). The CDR3 sequence is 15 residues long. Trimming stripped 7 bases from V and 0 bases from J, with 13 bases between. CDR1 is MDHEN and CDR2 is SYDVKM in the germline V gene. CDR3 nucleotides: TGTGCCAGCATTCCCAGTCAGGGCTCTGGAAACACCATATATTTT. Protein sequence: CASIPSQGSGNTIYF.

V is TRBV7-2 and J is TRBJ1-1, with D unclear. CDR1 is SGHTA and CDR2 is FQGNSA in the germline V gene. The CDR3 has 14 amino acids. Trimming removed 4 bases at V and 0 bases at J, with 9 bases between. The CDR3 DNA sequence: TGTGCCAGCAGCTCCGGGCGGCTGAACACTGAAGCTTTCTTT. Translated: CASSSGRLNTEAFF.

A few counts support this clonotype. Written as DNA, the CDR3 is TGCGCCAGCAGGTCGTCAGGGGGCCTATTTTCCTCCGAAGCTTTCTTT. Its protein is CASRSSGGLFSSEAFF. The rearrangement links TRBV4-1 to TRBJ1-1; 8 bases are shared with TRBD1. V shed 6 bases and J 8 bases; nucleotides not matched to a gene: 17. There are 16 residues in the CDR3. CDR1 is MGHRA, CDR2 YSYEKL, per germline.

The chain uses TRBV10-3 and TRBJ1-2; weak D call: TRBD1 (5 bases). CDR1 is ENHRY and CDR2 is SYGVKD in the germline V gene. The CDR3 is 14 amino acids. Trimming stripped 4 bases from V and 4 bases from J, with 13 bases between. In nucleotides, the CDR3 is TGTGCCATCAGTGTCGGCAGGGAGGGCTATGGCTACACCTTC. Amino acid sequence: CAISVGREGYGYTF.

Only one count was recorded for this clonotype. The chain has TRBV5-1 and TRBJ2-3, with D possibly matching TRBD2 (5 bases). Trimming left V 9 bases short and J 3 bases short, with 8 bases between. CDR1 and CDR2 (germline): SGHRS, YFSETQ. The CDR3 is 11 residues long. The CDR3 DNA is TGCGCCACCGGGGAAACAGATACGCAGTATTTT. Its protein is CATGETDTQYF.

The table lists this clonotype with a few counts. This chain links TRBV4-3 with TRBJ2-7; possible D gene TRBD1, 5 bases. Germline V gives CDR1 LGHNA, CDR2 YSLEER. The V end was cut by 1 base, the J end by 6 bases, with 19 bases between. This CDR3 has 16 amino acids. CDR3 region: CASSQGGLGVSGEQYF. The CDR3 bases are TGCGCCAGCAGCCAAGGCGGTCTAGGGGTATCGGGCGAGCAGTACTTC.

This clonotype was seen more than once but under ten times. J is TRBJ2-3 and V is TRBV24-1, with a possible D match to TRBD1 (6 bases). Trimming removed 7 bases from V and 1 base from J, with 14 bases in between. The CDR3 is 15 amino acids. Germline V gene data show CDR1 as KGHDR and CDR2 as SFDVKD. The CDR3 nucleotides read TGTGCCACCAGCCAAACAGGGTTGGGCACAGATACGCAGTATTTT. It encodes CATSQTGLGTDTQYF.

V is TRBV28 and J is TRBJ1-3, with D unclear. The CDR3 is 15 amino acids. CDR1 and CDR2 (germline): MDHEN, SYDVKM. V was trimmed by 5 bases and J by 1 base, leaving 12 bases between them. CDR3 in DNA: TGTGCCAGCAGTATCCTCCTCTCTTCTGGAAACACCATATATTTT. Its translation is CASSILLSSGNTIYF.

This clonotype was detected many times. V is TRBV20-1 and J is TRBJ1-1; 10 bases match TRBD1. Trimming at V came to 1 base and at J to 3 bases, leaving 8 bases not matched to a gene. CDR3 length: 16 amino acids. CDR1 and CDR2 from the germline V gene are DFQATT and SNEGSKA (reference sequence). CDR3 sequence: CSARVDRGLVYTEAFF. The CDR3 DNA reads as TGCAGTGCTAGAGTCGACAGGGGGCTGGTGTACACTGAAGCTTTCTTT.

This clonotype has a handful of counts. The chain is built from TRBV11-2 and TRBJ1-6, with D uncertain. The V and J ends lost 1 base and 0 bases respectively, with 7 bases between them. CDR3 length equals 16 residues. Germline V gene data show CDR1 as SGHAT and CDR2 as FQNNGV. The CDR3 nucleotides read TGTGCCAGCAGCTTAGGACATAGCTCCTATAATTCACCCCTCCACTTT. Residues: CASSLGHSSYNSPLHF. Based on the CDR3 plus reference TRBV11-2 and TRBJ1-6, the full variable domain is EAGVAQSPRYKIIEKRQSVAFWCNPISGHATLYWYQQILGQGPKLLIQFQNNGVVDDSQLPKDRFSAERLKGVDSTLKIQPAKLEDSAVYLCASSLGHSSYNSPLHFGNGTRLTVT.

This clonotype was detected a few times. This chain uses TRBV6-5 with TRBJ2-4, with D hard to call. V was pared by 0 bases and J by 0 bases, with 6 bases between. The CDR3 consists of 15 residues. The V gene's germline CDR1 is MNHEY and CDR2 SVGAGI. CDR3 protein: CASSYSSQAKNIQYF. The CDR3 region has the DNA TGTGCCAGCAGTTACTCGTCACAAGCCAAAAACATTCAGTACTTC.

This clonotype has a handful of counts. The CDR3 coding sequence is TGTGCCAGCAGCGCCGGGGGCGCACAGCAGCCCCAGCATTTT. This sequence encodes CASSAGGAQQPQHF. The chain couples TRBV25-1 to TRBJ1-5, with a tentative D call TRBD1 (6 bases). CDR1 and CDR2 (germline): MGHDK, SYGVNS. This CDR3 contains 14 residues. V was shortened by 6 bases and J by 7 bases, with 16 bases between the two germline ends. The full variable domain, in which reference TRBV25-1 and TRBJ1-5 provide the parts outside the CDR3, is EADIYQTPRYLVIGTGKKITLECSQTMGHDKMYWYQQDPGMELHLIHYSYGVNSTEKGDLSSESTVSRIRTEHFPLTLESARPSHTSQYLCASSAGGAQQPQHFGDGTRLSIL.

The chain uses TRBV20-1 and TRBJ2-5, with TRBD2 as a possible D gene (6 bases). CDR1 and CDR2 (germline): DFQATT, SNEGSKA (reference sequence). Trimming pared 3 bases from V and 2 bases from J, leaving 19 bases between. CDR3 length: 16 residues. The CDR3 region has the DNA TGCAGTGCTAGTGGGCTTTTGGGGGGTCCTCAAGAGACCCAGTACTTC. Its protein product is CSASGLLGGPQETQYF.

The rearrangement links TRBV25-1 to TRBJ1-4; D might be TRBD1 (5 bases). V was shortened by 1 base and J by 0 bases, with 12 bases between the two germline ends. The CDR3 length is 17 residues. Germline CDR1 reads MGHDK; CDR2 reads SYGVNS. CDR3 amino acids: CASSESEGKATNEKLFF. The CDR3 nucleotides are TGTGCCAGCAGTGAATCGGAGGGGAAGGCAACTAATGAAAAACTGTTTTTT.

The chain has TRBV12-3 or TRBV12-4 and TRBJ1-2; D ambiguous. Trimming pared 1 base from V and 0 bases from J, leaving 3 bases between. CDR3 size: 13 residues. The DNA for the CDR3 is TGTGCCAGCAGTTTAGTCCCTAACTATGGCTACACCTTC. Encoded protein: CASSLVPNYGYTF.

The V and J genes are TRBV28 and TRBJ2-2, with D possibly called TRBD1 or TRBD2 (5 bases each). Germline lookup yields CDR1 MDHEN and CDR2 SYDVKM. V was pared by 8 bases and J by 2 bases, with 9 bases between. The CDR3 is 13 residues long. The CDR3 DNA reads TGTGCCAGCTTGGGACCAAACACCGGGGAGCTGTTTTTT. Its translation: CASLGPNTGELFF. Complete variable domain (other parts from reference TRBV28 and TRBJ2-2): DVKVTQSSRYLVKRTGEKVFLECVQDMDHENMFWYRQDPGLGLRLIYFSYDVKMKEKGDIPEGYSVSREKKERFSLILESASTNQTSMYLCASLGPNTGELFFGEGSRLTVL.